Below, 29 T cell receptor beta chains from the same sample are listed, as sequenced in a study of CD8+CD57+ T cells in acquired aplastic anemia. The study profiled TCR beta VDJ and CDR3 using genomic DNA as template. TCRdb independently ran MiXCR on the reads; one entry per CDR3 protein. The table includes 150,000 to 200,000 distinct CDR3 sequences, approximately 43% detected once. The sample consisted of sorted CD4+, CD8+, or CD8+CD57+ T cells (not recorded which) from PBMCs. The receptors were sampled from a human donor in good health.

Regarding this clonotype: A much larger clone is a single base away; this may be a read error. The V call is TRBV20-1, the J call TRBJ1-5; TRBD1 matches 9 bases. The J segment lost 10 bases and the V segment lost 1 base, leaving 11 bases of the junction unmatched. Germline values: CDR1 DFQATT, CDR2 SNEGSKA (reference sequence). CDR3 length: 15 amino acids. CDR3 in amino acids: CSARGDRDPMGPQHF. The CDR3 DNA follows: TGCAGTGCTAGAGGGGACAGGGACCCCATGGGTCCCCAGCATTTT.

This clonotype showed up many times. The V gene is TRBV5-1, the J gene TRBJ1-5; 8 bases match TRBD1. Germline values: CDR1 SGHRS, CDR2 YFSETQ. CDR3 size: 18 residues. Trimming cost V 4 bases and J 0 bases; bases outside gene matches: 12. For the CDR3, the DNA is TGCGCCAGCAGCGTAAGGGCAGGGGGCCCCTATAGCAATCAGCCCCAGCATTTT. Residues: CASSVRAGGPYSNQPQHF. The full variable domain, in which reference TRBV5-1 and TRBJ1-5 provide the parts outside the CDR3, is KAGVTQTPRYLIKTRGQQVTLSCSPISGHRSVSWYQQTPGQGLQFLFEYFSETQRNKGNFPGRFSGRQFSNSRSEMNVSTLELGDSALYLCASSVRAGGPYSNQPQHFGDGTRLSIL.

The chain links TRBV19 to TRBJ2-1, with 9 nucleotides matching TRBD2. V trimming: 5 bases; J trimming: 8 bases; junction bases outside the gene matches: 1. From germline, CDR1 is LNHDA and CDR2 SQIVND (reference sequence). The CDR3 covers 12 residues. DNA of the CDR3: TGTGCCAGTAGTGTAGCGGGAGATGAGCAGTTCTTC. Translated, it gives CASSVAGDEQFF.

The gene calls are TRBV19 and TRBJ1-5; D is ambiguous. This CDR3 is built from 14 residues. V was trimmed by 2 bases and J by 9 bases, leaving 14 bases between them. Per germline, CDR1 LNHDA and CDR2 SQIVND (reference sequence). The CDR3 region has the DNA TGTGCCAGTAGTATACCCCCGGGAAGCTGGCCCCAGCATTTT. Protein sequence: CASSIPPGSWPQHF.

The CDR3 reads CATGAAPTGELFF. Written as DNA, the CDR3 is TGTGCCACGGGGGCGGCTCCCACCGGGGAGCTGTTTTTT. V is TRBV24-1 and J is TRBJ2-2; maybe TRBD1 (6 bases). The V and J ends lost 10 bases and 4 bases respectively, with 12 bases between them. This CDR3 region has 13 residues. Germline V gene lookup returns CDR1 KGHDR and CDR2 SFDVKD.

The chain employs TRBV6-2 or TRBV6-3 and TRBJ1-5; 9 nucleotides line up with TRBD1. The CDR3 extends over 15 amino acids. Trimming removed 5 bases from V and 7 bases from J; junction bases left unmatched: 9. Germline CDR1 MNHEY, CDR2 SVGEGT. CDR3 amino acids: CASSGTGLGGQPQHF. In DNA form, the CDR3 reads TGTGCCAGCAGTGGGACAGGGTTGGGGGGACAGCCCCAGCATTTT.

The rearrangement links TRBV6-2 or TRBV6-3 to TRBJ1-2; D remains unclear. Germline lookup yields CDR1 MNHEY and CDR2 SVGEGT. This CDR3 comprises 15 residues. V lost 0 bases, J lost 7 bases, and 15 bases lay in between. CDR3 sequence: CASSYSTRPDRGYTF. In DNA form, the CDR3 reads TGTGCCAGCAGTTACTCTACACGCCCGGATCGTGGCTACACCTTC.

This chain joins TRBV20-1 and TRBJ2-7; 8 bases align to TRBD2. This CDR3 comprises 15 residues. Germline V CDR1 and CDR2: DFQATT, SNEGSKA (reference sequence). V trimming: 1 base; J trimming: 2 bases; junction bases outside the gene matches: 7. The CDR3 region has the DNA TGCAGTGCTAGAGTAGCGGGGAGAGGGCCCTACGAGCAGTACTTC. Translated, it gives CSARVAGRGPYEQYF.

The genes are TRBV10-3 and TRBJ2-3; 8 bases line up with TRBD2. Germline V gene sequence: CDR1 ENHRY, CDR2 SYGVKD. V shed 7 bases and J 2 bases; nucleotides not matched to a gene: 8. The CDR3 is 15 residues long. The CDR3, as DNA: TGTGCCATCATTACTGCGGGGGGCCTCACAGATACGCAGTATTTT. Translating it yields CAIITAGGLTDTQYF.

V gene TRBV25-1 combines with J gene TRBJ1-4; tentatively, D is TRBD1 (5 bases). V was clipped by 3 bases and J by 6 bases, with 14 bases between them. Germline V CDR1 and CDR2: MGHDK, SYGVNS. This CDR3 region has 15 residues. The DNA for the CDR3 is TGTGCCAGCAGTGACTCACAGGCAGAGGATGAAAAACTGTTTTTT. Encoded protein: CASSDSQAEDEKLFF.

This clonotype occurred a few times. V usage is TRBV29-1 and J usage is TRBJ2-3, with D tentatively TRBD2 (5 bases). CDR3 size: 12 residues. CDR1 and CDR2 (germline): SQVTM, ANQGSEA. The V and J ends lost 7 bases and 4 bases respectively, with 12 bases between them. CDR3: CSGRIRADTQYF. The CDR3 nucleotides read TGCAGCGGGAGGATTAGGGCAGATACGCAGTATTTT.

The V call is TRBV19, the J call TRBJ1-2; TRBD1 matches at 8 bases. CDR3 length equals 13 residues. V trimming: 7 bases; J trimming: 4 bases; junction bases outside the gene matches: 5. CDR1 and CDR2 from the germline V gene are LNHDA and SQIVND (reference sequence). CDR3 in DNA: TGTGCCAGTACTCGGACAGGGCCCTATGGCTACACCTTC. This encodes CASTRTGPYGYTF.

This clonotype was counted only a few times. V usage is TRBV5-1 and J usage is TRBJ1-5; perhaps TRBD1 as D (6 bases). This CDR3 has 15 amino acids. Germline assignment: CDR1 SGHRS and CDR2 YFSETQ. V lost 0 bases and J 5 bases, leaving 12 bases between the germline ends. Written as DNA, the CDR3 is TGCGCCAGCAGCTTGGCGGGGGGGCATGATCAGCCCCAGCATTTT. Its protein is CASSLAGGHDQPQHF.

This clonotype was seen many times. The CDR3 DNA reads as TGTGCCAGCAGCCCCTTAGAGCGAGGGGGCTCTGGAAACACCATATATTTT. Protein product: CASSPLERGGSGNTIYF. This chain links TRBV9 with TRBJ1-3; a weak D match, TRBD1 (6 bases). Germline loops: CDR1 SGDLS, CDR2 YYNGEE. Trimming cost V 4 bases and J 0 bases, with 17 bases left between them. The CDR3 length is 17 residues.

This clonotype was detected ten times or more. In nucleotides, the CDR3 is TGTGCCAGCAGCCCCTTTGGGGGCGAGCAGTACTTC. Amino acids: CASSPFGGEQYF. The rearrangement joins TRBV5-4 to TRBJ2-7, with D perhaps being TRBD1 or TRBD2 (5 bases each). Trimming stripped 4 bases from V and 6 bases from J, with 11 bases between. The germline CDR1 and CDR2 sequences are SGHNT and YYREEE (reference sequence). There are 12 residues in the CDR3.

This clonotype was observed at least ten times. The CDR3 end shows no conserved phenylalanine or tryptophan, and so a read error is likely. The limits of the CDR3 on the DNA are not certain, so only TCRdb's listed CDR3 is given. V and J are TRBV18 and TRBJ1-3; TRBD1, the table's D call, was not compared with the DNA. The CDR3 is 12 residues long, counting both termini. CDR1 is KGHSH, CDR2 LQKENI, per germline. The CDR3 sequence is CASSLTSGHLQV.

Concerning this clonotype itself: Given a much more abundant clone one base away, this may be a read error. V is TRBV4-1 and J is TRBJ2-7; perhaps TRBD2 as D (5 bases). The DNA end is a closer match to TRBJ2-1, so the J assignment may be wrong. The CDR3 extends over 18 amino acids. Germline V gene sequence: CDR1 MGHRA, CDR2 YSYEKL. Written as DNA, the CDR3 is TGCGCCAGCAGCCAAGTGAGGTCTCGGACTGGTAGTTATTACGAGCAGTTCTTC. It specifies CASSQVRSRTGSYYEQFF.

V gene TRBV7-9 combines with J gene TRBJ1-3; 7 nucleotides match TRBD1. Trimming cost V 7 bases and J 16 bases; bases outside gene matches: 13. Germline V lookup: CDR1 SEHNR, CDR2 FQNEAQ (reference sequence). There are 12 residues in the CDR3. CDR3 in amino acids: CASIQSGTALYF. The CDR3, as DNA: TGTGCCAGCATCCAGAGTGGGACAGCGCTCTATTTT.

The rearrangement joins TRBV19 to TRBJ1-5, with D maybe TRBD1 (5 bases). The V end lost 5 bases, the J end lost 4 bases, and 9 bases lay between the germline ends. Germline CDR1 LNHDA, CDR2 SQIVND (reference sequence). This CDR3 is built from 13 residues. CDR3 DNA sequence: TGTGCCAGTAGTGGGGCCGTTAATCAGCCCCAGCATTTT. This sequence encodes CASSGAVNQPQHF.

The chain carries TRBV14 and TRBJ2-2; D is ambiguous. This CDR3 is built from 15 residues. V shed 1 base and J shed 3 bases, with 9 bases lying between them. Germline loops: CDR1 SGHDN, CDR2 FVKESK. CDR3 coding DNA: TGTGCCAGCAGCCAAGGGACGTATTACACCGGGGAGCTGTTTTTT. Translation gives CASSQGTYYTGELFF.

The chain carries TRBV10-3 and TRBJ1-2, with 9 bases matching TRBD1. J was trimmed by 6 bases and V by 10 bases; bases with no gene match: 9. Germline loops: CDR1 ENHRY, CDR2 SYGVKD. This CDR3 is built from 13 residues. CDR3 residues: CATRVDRGHGYTF. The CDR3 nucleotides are TGTGCCACCAGGGTGGACAGGGGACATGGCTACACCTTC.

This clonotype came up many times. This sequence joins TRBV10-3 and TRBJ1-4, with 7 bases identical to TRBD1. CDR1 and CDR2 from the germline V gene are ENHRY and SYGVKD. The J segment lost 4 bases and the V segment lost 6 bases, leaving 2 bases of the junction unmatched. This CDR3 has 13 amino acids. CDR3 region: CAIRGDSNEKLFF. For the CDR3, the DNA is TGTGCCATCAGGGGGGACAGTAATGAAAAACTGTTTTTT.

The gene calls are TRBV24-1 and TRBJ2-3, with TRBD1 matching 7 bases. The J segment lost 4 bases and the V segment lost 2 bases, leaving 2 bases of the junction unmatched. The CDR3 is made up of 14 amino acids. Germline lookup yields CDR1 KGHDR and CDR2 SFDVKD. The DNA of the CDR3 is TGTGCCACCAGTGATTACAGGGGTGCAGATACGCAGTATTTT. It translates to CATSDYRGADTQYF.

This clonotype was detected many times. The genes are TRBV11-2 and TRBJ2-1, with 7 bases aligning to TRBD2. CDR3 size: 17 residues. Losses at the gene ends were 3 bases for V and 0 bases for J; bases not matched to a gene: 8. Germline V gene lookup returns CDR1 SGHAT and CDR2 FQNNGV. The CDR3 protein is CASSLLGGGGSYNEQFF. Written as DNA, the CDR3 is TGTGCCAGCAGCTTGTTAGGTGGGGGGGGCTCCTACAATGAGCAGTTCTTC.

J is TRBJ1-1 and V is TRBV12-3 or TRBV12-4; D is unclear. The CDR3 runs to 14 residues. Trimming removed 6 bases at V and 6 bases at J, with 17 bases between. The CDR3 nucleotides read TGTGCCAGCAGAACGCCGGGAGTATTAGCTGAAGCTTTCTTT. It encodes CASRTPGVLAEAFF.

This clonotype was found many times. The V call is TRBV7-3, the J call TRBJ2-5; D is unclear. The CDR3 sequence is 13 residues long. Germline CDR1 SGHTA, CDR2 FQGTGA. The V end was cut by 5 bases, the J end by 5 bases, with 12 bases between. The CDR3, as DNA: TGTGCCAGCAGCCCTAACCGGTTGGAGACCCAGTACTTC. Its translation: CASSPNRLETQYF.

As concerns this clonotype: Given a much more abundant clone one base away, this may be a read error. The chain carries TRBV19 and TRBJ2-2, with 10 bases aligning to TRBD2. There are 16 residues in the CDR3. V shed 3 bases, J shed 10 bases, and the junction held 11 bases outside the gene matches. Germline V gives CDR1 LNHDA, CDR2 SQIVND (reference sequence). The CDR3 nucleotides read TGTGCCAGTAGTATGGGGCTAGCGGGAGACACCAAGGAGCTGTTTTTT. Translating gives CASSMGLAGDTKELFF.

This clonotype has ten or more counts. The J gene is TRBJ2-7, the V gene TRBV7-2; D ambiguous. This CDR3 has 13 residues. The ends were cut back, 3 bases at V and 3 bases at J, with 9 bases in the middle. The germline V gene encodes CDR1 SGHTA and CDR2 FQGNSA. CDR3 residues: CASSFLNFYEQYF. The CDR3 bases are TGTGCCAGCAGCTTCCTCAACTTCTACGAGCAGTACTTC.

CDR3 in amino acids: CAWSDSLNTGNTIYF. CDR3 bases: TGTGCCTGGAGCGATAGCTTAAATACTGGAAACACCATATATTTT. This chain joins TRBV30 and TRBJ1-3; D is unclear. Germline V gives CDR1 GTSNPN, CDR2 SVGIG (reference sequence). The CDR3 sequence is 15 residues long. V dropped 3 bases and J dropped 2 bases, with 14 bases sitting between them.